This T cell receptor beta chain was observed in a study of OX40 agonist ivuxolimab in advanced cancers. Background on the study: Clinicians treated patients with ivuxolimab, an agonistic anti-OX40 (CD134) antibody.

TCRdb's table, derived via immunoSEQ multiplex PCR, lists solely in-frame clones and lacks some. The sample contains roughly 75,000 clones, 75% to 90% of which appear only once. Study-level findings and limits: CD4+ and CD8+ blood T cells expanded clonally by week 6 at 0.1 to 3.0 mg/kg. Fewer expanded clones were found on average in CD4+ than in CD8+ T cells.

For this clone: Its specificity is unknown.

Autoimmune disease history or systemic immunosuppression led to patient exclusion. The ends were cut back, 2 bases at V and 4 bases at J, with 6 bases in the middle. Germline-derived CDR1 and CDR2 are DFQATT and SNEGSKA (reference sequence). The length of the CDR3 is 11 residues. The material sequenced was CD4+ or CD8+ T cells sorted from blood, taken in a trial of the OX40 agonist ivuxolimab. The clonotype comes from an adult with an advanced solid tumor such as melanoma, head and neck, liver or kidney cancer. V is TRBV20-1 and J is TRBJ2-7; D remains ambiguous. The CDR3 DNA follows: TGCAGTGCTAGACATGGGTACGAGCAGTACTTC. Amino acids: CSARHGYEQYF.